One and the same sample provided the 5 T cell receptor beta chains below, sequenced in a study of blood T cell repertoires in COVID-19. Profiled with immunoSEQ multiplex PCR; TCRdb holds only in-frame clones, not every one. The sample lists 110,000 or so clones; 81% were seen once. The specimen was peripheral blood. These receptors were obtained from a man between 50 and 59 years old with acute or convalescent COVID-19.

The CDR3 spells CASSIPTASTDTQYF. As DNA, the CDR3 is TGTGCCAGTAGTATACCAACAGCTAGCACAGATACGCAGTATTTT. This chain links TRBV19 with TRBJ2-3; D call uncertain. Trimming shortened V by 2 bases and J by 0 bases, and 9 bases separated the two germline ends. The CDR3 runs to 15 residues. Looked up from germline, CDR1 is LNHDA and CDR2 is SQIVND (reference sequence).

CDR3 protein: CASSQEWTGITEAFF. In DNA, the CDR3 is TGTGCCAGCAGCCAAGAGTGGACAGGGATCACTGAAGCTTTCTTT. The chain combines TRBV3-1 (or the pseudogene TRBV3-2) with TRBJ1-1; 8 bases are shared with TRBD1. Per germline, CDR1 LGHDT and CDR2 YNNKEL (reference sequence). The CDR3 length is 15 residues. After removal of 0 bases from V and 4 bases from J, the junction contained 4 bases not matched to a gene.

The genes are TRBV5-6 and TRBJ1-4; D call uncertain. Germline lookup yields CDR1 SGHDT and CDR2 YYEEEE. The CDR3 covers 16 residues. Trimming removed 3 bases at V and 3 bases at J, with 15 bases between. The CDR3 here is CASSYRITASNEKLFF. The CDR3, as DNA: TGTGCCAGCAGCTATAGGATAACAGCTTCTAATGAAAAACTGTTTTTT.

This chain uses TRBV2 with TRBJ1-1; possibly TRBD1 for D (5 bases). CDR1 is SNHLY, CDR2 FYNNEI, per germline. CDR3 size: 13 residues. V was cut by 8 bases and J by 7 bases, with 17 bases left in between. The CDR3 nucleotides read TGTGCCAGCTCCGCCGCAGGGAAACTTGAAGCTTTCTTT. Amino acids: CASSAAGKLEAFF.

There are a few counts of this clone. The V call is TRBV2, the J call TRBJ2-7; D may be TRBD2 (6 bases). Germline loops: CDR1 SNHLY, CDR2 FYNNEI. The CDR3 extends over 13 amino acids. The V end was cut by 5 bases, the J end by 1 base, with 9 bases between. CDR3: CASSRRVSYEQYV. In DNA, the CDR3 is TGTGCCAGCAGTAGGAGGGTTTCCTACGAGCAGTACGTC.